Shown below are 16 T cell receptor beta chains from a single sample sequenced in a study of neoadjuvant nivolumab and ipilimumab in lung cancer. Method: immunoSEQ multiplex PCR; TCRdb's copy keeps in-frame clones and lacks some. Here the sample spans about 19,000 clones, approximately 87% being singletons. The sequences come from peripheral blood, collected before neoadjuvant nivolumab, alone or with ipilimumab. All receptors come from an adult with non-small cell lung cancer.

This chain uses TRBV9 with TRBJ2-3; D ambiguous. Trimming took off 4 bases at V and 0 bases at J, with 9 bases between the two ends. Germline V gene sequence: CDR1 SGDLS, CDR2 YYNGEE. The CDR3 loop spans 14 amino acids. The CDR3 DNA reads TGTGCCAGCAGCTCACACGCAAGCACAGATACGCAGTATTTT. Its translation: CASSSHASTDTQYF.

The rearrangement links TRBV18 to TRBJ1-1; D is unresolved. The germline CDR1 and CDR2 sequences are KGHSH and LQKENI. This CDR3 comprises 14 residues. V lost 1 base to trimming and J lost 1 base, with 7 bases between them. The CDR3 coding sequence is TGTGCCAGCTCACCACAAGACGGGAACACTGAAGCTTTCTTT. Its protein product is CASSPQDGNTEAFF.

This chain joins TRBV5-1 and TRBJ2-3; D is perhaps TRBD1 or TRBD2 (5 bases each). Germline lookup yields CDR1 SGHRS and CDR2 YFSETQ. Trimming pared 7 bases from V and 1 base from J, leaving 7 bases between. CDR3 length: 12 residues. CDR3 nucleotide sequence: TGCGCCAGCGTGGGGGGCACAGATACGCAGTATTTT. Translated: CASVGGTDTQYF.

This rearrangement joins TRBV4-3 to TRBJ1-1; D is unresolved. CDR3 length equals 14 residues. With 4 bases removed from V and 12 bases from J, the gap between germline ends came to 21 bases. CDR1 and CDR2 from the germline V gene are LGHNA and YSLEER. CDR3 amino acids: CASSRSVVELGSFF. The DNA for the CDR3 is TGCGCCAGCAGCCGGTCTGTGGTGGAGCTAGGGTCTTTCTTT.

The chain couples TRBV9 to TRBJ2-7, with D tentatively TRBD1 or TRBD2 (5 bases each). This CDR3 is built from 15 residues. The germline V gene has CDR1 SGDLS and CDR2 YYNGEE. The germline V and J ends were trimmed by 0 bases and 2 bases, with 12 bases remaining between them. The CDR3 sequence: CASSVAGTLTYEQYF. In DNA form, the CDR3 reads TGTGCCAGCAGCGTAGCGGGGACGCTCACCTACGAGCAGTACTTC.

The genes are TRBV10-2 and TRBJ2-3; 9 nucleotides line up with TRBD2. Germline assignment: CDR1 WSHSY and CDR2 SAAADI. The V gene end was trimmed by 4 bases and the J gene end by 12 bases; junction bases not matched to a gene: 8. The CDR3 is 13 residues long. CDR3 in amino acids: CASSAPASGTQYF. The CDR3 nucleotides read TGCGCCAGCAGTGCGCCCGCTAGCGGGACTCAGTATTTT.

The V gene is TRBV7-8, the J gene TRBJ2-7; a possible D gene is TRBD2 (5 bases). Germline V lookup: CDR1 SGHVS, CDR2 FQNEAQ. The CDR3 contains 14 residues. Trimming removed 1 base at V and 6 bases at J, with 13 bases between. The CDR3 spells CASSLEAGSSEQYF. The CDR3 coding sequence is TGTGCCAGCAGCTTAGAGGCGGGTTCCAGCGAGCAGTACTTC.

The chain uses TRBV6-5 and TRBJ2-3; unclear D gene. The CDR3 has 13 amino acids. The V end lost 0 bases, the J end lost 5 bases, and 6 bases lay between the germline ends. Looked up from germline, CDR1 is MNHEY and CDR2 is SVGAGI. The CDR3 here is CASSYSLGDTQYF. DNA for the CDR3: TGTGCCAGCAGTTACTCTCTTGGAGATACGCAGTATTTT.

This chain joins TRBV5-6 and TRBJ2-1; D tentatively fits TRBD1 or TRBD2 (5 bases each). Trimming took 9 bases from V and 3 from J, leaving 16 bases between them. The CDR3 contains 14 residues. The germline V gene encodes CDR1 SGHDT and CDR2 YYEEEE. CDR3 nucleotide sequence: TGTGCCACCGTGGCATTTGGGGGCTACAATGAGCAGTTCTTC. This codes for CATVAFGGYNEQFF.

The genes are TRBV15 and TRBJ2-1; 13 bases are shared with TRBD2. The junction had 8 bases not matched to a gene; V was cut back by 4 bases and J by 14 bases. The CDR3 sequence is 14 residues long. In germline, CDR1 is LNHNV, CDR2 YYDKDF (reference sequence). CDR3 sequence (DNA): TGTGCCACCAGCACCACCGGGACTAGCGGGAAGGAGTTCTTC. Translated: CATSTTGTSGKEFF.

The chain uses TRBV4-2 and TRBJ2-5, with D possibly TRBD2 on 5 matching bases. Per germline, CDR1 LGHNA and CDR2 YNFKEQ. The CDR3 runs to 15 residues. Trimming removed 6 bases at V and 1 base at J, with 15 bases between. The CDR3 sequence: CASRLGGSVQETQYF. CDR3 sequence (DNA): TGTGCCAGCAGGCTCGGCGGGTCGGTCCAAGAGACCCAGTACTTC.

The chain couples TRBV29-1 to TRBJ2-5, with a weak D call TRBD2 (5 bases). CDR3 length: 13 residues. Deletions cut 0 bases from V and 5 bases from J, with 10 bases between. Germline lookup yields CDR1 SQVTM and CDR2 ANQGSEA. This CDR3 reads CSVEDRRGETQYF. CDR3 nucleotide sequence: TGCAGCGTTGAAGACAGGCGCGGGGAGACCCAGTACTTC.

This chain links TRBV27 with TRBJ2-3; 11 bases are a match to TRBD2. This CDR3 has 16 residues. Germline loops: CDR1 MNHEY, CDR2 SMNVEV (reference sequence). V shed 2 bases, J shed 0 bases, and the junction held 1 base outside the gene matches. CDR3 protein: CASSLRTSGSTDTQYF. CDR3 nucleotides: TGTGCCAGCAGTTTAAGGACTAGCGGGAGCACAGATACGCAGTATTTT.

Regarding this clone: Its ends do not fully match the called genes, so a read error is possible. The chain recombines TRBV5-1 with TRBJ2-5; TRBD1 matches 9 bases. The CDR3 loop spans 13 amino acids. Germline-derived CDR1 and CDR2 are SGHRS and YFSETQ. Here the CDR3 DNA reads TGCGCCAGCAGCTCGCCTACAGGGGGCACGCCCAACTTC. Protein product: CASSSPTGGTPNF.

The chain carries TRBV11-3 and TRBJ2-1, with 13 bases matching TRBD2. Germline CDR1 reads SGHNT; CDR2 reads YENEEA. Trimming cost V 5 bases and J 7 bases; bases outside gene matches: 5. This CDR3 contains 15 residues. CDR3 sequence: CASSGTSGIQNEQFF. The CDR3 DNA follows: TGTGCCAGCAGCGGGACTAGCGGGATTCAAAATGAGCAGTTCTTC.

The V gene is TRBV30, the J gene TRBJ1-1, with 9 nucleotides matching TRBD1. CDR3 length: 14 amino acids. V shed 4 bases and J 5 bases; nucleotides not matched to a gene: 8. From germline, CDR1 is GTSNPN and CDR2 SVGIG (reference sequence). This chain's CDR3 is CAWIRTGVGTEAFF. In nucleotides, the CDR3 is TGTGCCTGGATCAGGACAGGGGTGGGGACTGAAGCTTTCTTT.